Given below is one T cell receptor (beta chain) in context. No DNA is given; TCRdb re-called the 5' RACE reads and lists each CDR3 protein once. The ten top clones account for 4% to 4.5%, within a sample of around 260,000 distinct CDR3 sequences. CDR1 is LGHNA and CDR2 is YSLEER in the germline V gene. This CDR3 has 16 amino acids. This specimen comes from a study of T cells expressing NK-cell markers. The chain links TRBV4-3 to TRBJ1-6; with no DNA, the TCRdb D assignment of TRBD1 cannot be verified. This clonotype originated in a woman aged 18-70 years in good health. The sequenced material came from blood T cells: a sorted CD56 or NKG2C T cell subset, CD4+ or CD8+ T cells, or bulk PBMC T cells (not recorded which). This CDR3 is CASSQEGAGGLSPLHF.